The 6 T cell receptor beta chains below come from one sample, sequenced in a study of somatic mutations in cytotoxic T cells in rheumatoid arthritis. The data were produced by immunoSEQ multiplex PCR, yet TCRdb's version contains in-frame clones alone and is incomplete. The sample contains about 20,000 clones, about 90% of which appear only once. The material sequenced was CD8+ T cells sorted from blood. These receptors were taken from a man between 40 and 49 years old in good health.

The chain combines TRBV5-6 with TRBJ1-2; 7 bases fit TRBD1. This CDR3 region has 16 residues. Germline CDR1 and CDR2: SGHDT and YYEEEE. The V and J ends lost 4 bases and 3 bases, in that order; junction bases with no gene match: 12. The CDR3 nucleotides are TGTGCCAGCAGCCTAATGAGGGGCCAGGGGGACTATGGCTACACCTTC. Translating gives CASSLMRGQGDYGYTF.

The genes are TRBV15 and TRBJ2-2; D remains unclear. The CDR3 is 13 amino acids. V was shortened by 5 bases and J by 7 bases, with 11 bases between the two germline ends. The germline CDR1 and CDR2 sequences are LNHNV and YYDKDF (reference sequence). DNA of the CDR3: TGTGCCACCAGCGCCCAGTCTCGCGGGGAGCTGTTTTTT. This encodes CATSAQSRGELFF.

The CDR3 sequence is CASGAVEQYF. CDR3 nucleotides: TGTGCCAGCGGGGCCGTCGAGCAGTACTTC. This sequence joins TRBV6-5 and TRBJ2-7, with D possibly being TRBD1 (5 bases). CDR3 length: 10 amino acids. Trimming left V 8 bases short and J 6 bases short, with 8 bases between. Per germline, CDR1 MNHEY and CDR2 SVGAGI.

This chain uses TRBV11-2 with TRBJ2-1, with D perhaps being TRBD1 or TRBD2 (6 bases each). CDR1 and CDR2 from the germline V gene are SGHAT and FQNNGV. The length of the CDR3 is 18 residues. V lost 4 bases, J lost 1 base, and 20 bases lay in between. The CDR3 sequence is CASSYGMEGEPSYNEQFF. CDR3 sequence (DNA): TGTGCCAGCAGCTATGGGATGGAGGGGGAGCCTTCCTACAATGAGCAGTTCTTC.

The chain joins TRBV7-9 to TRBJ2-5; TRBD2 might be the D (5 bases). The CDR3 is made up of 17 amino acids. V shed 1 base and J shed 5 bases, with 20 bases lying between them. Germline V CDR1 and CDR2: SEHNR, FQNEAQ (reference sequence). CDR3 DNA sequence: TGTGCCAGCAGCTTAGAGGAATCATCGGGGTACCGCGAGACCCAGTACTTC. It codes for CASSLEESSGYRETQYF.

V is TRBV4-3 and J is TRBJ2-7; D perhaps matches TRBD1 (5 bases). CDR1 is LGHNA, CDR2 YSLEER, per germline. This CDR3 spans 17 amino acids. V was trimmed by 0 bases and J by 2 bases, leaving 17 bases between them. The CDR3 DNA reads as TGCGCCAGCAGCCAAGATCTCCCGACAGTTATTACCTACGAGCAGTACTTC. It codes for CASSQDLPTVITYEQYF.